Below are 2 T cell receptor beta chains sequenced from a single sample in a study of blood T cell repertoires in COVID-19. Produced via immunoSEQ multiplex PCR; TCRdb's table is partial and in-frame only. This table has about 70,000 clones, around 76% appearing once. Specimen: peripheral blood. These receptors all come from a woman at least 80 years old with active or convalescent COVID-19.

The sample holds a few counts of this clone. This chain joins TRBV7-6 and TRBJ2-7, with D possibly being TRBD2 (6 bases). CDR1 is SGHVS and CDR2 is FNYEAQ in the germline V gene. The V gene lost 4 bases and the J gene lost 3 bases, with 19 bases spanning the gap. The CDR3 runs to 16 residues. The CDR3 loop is CASSSTGDRRDYEQYF. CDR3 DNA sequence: TGTGCCAGCAGCTCTACGGGGGATAGAAGAGACTACGAGCAGTACTTC.

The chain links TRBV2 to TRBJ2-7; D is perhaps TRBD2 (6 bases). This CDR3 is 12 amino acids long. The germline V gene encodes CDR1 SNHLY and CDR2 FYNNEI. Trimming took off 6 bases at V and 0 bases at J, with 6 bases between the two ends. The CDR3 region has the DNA TGTGCCAGCAGCGGGGGCTCCTACGAGCAGTACTTC. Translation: CASSGGSYEQYF. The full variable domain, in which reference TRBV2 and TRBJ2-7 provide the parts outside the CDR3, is EPEVTQTPSHQVTQMGQEVILRCVPISNHLYFYWYRQILGQKVEFLVSFYNNEISEKSEIFDDQFSVERPDGSNFTLKIRSTKLEDSAMYFCASSGGSYEQYFGPGTRLTVT.